The T cell receptor (beta chain) described here comes from a study of naive and memory T cell subsets. Overall study findings and caveats: Activation and differentiation may alter RNA-based TCR counts. There was no ground truth to check naive and memory subset results. The power law exponent of TCR abundance differed between naive and memory cells.

Worth noting for this clonotype: Its specificity is unknown.

CDR3 size: 16 residues. The germline V and J ends were trimmed by 4 bases and 0 bases, with 12 bases remaining between them. Cells stained for CD3, CD4, CD8, CD45RA and CD27 were sorted into four subsets. The beta constant-region primer was an equimolar mix of two oligonucleotides covering TRBC1 and TRBC2. A single record per CDR3 protein comes from TCRdb applying MiXCR to the UMI-ligation and nested PCR reads. The table records 130,000 to 150,000 distinct CDR3 sequences, over 15% of them present only once. The specimen sequenced was naive CD4+ T cells from blood. This clonotype originated in a human donor in good health. The V and J genes are TRBV12-3 or TRBV12-4 and TRBJ2-2; TRBD2 is a possible D gene (6 bases). CDR3 DNA sequence: TGTGCCAGCAGTTACCAGGCGGGACCGAACACCGGGGAGCTGTTTTTT. Translating gives CASSYQAGPNTGELFF.